This TCR beta chain emerged from a study of cytomegalovirus exposure and HLA in healthy donors. Study-wide results and caveats: The study designated 150 or so TCR beta chains cytomegalovirus-associated. Excluded were some V segments that proved indistinguishable, including TRBV6-2 and TRBV6-3. It was reported in a later analysis that an Asian-associated ancestry cluster showed fewer N-insertions than the 666-donor mean.

PCR used 60 Vbeta primers and 13 Jbeta primers. Using immunoSEQ multiplex PCR, the repertoire was profiled, and TCRdb retains in-frame clones only, with some absent. This sample has about 180,000 clones; less than 85% occur once, and the top ten carry roughly 5%. Details on this clone: The antigen is not known.

Germline CDR1 and CDR2: SEHNR and FQNEAQ (reference sequence). V lost 3 bases and J lost 6; bases outside the gene matches: 8. The length of the CDR3 is 16 residues. Sample: PBMCs. The chain couples TRBV7-9 to TRBJ1-1, with 12 nucleotides matching TRBD1. This TCR was sampled from a man between 18 and 35 years old in good health and CMV-seronegative. CDR3 sequence: CASSFRPGQGAPEAFF. CDR3 DNA: TGTGCCAGCAGCTTTCGACCGGGACAGGGGGCCCCTGAAGCTTTCTTT.